This entry describes one T cell receptor (beta chain). Its antigen is unknown. Positive selection with magnetic beads achieved the isolation of CD4+ and CD8+ cells, followed by a flow cytometry check of purity. The sample is drawn from a study of somatic mutations in cytotoxic T cells in rheumatoid arthritis. Per the original data handling: Patient CD8+ clones above 1% seldom matched published virus-specific TCRB sequences. Assay used: immunoSEQ multiplex PCR; TCRdb lists only in-frame clones, some missing. D and trimming come from the DNA, and the V and J calls and clone size come from that table. This sample has fewer than 25,000 clones, with roughly 80% found just once. CDR1 is ENHRY and CDR2 is SYGVKD in the germline V gene. The CDR3 extends over 15 amino acids. The trim removed 2 bases at V and 2 bases at J, leaving 4 bases unmatched. Regarding the study as a whole: Of around 60 patients, about eight had a largest CD8+ clone that exceeded 20% of CD8+ cells.

This TCR was sampled from an adult with rheumatoid arthritis. The chain joins TRBV10-3 to TRBJ2-7, with TRBD2 matching 9 bases. Material: CD8+ T cells sorted from blood. CDR3 nucleotides: TGTGCCATCAGTGAGATTAGCGGGGGACCCTACGAGCAGTACTTC. This translates into CAISEISGGPYEQYF.